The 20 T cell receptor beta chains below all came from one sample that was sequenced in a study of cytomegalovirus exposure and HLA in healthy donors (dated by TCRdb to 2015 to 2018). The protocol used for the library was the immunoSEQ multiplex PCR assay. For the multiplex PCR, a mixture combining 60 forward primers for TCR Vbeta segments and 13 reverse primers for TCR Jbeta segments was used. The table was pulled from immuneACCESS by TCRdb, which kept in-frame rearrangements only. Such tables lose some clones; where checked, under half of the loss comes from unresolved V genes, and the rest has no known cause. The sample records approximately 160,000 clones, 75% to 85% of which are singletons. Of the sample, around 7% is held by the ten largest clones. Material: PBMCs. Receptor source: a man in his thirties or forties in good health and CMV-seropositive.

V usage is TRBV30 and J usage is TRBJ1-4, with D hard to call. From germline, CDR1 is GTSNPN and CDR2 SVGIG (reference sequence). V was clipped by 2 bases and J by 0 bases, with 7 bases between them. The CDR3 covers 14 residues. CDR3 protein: CAWSLTATNEKLFF. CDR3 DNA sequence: TGTGCCTGGAGTTTAACTGCAACTAATGAAAAACTGTTTTTT.

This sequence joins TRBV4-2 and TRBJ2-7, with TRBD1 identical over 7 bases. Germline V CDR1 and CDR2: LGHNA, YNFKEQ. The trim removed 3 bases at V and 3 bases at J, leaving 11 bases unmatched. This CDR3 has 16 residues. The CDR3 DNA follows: TGTGCCAGCAGCCATTCTCCGGGGACAGAGCGCTACGAGCAGTACTTC. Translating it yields CASSHSPGTERYEQYF.

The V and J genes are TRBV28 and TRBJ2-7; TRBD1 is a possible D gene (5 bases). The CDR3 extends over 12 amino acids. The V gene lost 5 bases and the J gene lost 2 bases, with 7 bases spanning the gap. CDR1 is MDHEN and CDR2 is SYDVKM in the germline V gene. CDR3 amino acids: CASSTTAYEQYF. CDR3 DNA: TGTGCCAGCAGTACGACAGCCTACGAGCAGTACTTC.

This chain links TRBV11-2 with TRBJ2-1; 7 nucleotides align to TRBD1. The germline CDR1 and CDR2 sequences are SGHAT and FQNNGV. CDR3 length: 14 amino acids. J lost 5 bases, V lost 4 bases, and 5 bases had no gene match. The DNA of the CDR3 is TGTGCCAGCAGCTCAAGGACAGGAGACAATGAGCAGTTCTTC. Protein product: CASSSRTGDNEQFF.

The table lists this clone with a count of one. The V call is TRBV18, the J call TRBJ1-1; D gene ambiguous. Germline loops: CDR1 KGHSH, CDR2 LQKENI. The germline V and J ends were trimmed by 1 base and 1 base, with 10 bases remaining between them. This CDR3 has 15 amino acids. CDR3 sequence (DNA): TGTGCCAGCTCACCACTAGTGACAAAGAACACTGAAGCTTTCTTT. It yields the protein CASSPLVTKNTEAFF.

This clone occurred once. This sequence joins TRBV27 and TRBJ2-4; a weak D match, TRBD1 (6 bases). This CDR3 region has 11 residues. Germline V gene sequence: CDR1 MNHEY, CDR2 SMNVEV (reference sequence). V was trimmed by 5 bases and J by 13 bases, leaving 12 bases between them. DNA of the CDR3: TGTGCCAGCAGTCGAGGACAGAGGCAGTACTTC. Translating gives CASSRGQRQYF.

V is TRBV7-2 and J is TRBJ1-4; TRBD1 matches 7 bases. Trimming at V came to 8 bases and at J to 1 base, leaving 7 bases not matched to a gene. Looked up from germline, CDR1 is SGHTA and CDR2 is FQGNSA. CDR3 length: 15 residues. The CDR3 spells CASARDRQTNEKLFF. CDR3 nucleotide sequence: TGTGCCAGCGCCCGGGACAGACAAACTAATGAAAAACTGTTTTTT.

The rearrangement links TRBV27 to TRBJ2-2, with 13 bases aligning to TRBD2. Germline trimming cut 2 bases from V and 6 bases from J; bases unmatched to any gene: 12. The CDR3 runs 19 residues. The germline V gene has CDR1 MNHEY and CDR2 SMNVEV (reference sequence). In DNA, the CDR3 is TGTGCCAGCAGTTTAAGGGACCGGGGACTAGCGGGGTTTCCCGGGGAGCTGTTTTTT. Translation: CASSLRDRGLAGFPGELFF.

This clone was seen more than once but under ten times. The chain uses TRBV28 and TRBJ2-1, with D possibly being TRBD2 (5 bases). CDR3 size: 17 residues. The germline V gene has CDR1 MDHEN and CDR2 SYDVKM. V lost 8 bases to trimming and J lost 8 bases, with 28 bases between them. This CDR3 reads CASDLGLKASYPDEQFF. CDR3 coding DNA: TGTGCCAGCGACTTAGGACTTAAAGCTAGCTACCCCGATGAGCAGTTCTTC.

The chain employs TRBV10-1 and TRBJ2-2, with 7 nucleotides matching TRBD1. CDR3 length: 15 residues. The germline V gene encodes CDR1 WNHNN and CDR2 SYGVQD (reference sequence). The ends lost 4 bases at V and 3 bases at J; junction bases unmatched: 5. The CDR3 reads CASSGRGTDTGELFF. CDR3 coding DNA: TGCGCCAGCAGTGGCAGGGGGACGGACACCGGGGAGCTGTTTTTT.

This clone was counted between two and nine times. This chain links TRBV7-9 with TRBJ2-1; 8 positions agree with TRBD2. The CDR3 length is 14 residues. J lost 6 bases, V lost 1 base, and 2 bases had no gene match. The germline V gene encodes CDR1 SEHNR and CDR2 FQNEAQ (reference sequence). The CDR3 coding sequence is TGTGCCAGCAGCTTAGGGGGACTAGTCAATGAGCAGTTCTTC. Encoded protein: CASSLGGLVNEQFF.

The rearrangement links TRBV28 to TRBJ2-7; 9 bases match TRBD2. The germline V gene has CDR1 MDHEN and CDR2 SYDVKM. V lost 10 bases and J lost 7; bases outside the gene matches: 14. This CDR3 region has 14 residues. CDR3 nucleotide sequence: TGTGCCACCACCCGTGGGCGGGAGGGCTGGGAGCAGTACTTC. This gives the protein CATTRGREGWEQYF.

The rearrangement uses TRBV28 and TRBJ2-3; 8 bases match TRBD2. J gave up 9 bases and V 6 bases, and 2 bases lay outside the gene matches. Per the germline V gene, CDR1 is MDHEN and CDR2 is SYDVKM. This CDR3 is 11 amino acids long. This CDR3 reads CASRGLGTQYF. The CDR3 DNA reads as TGTGCCAGCAGGGGACTAGGGACGCAGTATTTT.

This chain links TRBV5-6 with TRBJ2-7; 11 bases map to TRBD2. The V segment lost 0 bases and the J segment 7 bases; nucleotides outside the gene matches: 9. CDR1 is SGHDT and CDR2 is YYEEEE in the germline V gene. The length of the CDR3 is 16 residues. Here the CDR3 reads CASSLVAGGPRREQYF. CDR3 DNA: TGTGCCAGCAGCTTGGTAGCGGGGGGGCCACGGAGGGAGCAGTACTTC.

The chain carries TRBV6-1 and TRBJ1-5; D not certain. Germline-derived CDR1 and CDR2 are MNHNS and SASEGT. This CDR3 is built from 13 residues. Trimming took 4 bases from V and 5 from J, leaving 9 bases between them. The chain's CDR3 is CASSAGTDQPQHF. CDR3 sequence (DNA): TGTGCCAGCAGTGCCGGTACAGATCAGCCCCAGCATTTT.

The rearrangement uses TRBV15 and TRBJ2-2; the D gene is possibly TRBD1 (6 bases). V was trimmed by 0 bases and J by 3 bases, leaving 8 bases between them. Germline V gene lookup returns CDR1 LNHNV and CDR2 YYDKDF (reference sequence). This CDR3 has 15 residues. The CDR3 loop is CATSRDRGHTGELFF. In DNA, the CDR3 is TGTGCCACCAGCAGAGACAGGGGACACACCGGGGAGCTGTTTTTT.

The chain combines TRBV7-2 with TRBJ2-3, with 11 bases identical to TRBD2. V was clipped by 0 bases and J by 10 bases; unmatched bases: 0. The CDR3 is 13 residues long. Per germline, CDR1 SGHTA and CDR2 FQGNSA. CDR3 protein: CASSLASGRAQYF. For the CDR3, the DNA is TGTGCCAGCAGCTTAGCTAGCGGGAGGGCGCAGTATTTT.

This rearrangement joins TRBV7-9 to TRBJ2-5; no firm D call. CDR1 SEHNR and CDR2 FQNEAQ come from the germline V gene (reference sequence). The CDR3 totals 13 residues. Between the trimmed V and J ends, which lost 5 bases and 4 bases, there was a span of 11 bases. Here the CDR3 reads CASSPGEVETQYF. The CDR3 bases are TGTGCCAGCAGCCCGGGTGAGGTAGAGACCCAGTACTTC.

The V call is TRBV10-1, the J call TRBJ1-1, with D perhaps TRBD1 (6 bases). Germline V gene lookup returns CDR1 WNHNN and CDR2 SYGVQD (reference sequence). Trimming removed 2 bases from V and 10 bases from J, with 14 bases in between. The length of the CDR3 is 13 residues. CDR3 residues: CASSEGGLGRAFF. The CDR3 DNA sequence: TGCGCCAGCAGTGAGGGGGGCCTGGGAAGAGCTTTCTTT.

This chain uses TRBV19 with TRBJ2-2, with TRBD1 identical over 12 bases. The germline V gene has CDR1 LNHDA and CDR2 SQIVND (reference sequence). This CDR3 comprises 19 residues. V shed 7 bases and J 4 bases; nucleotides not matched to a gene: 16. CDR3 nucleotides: TGTGCCAGTACTCCCATTTACGGGACAGGGGGCGCGGGCACCGGGGAGCTGTTTTTT. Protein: CASTPIYGTGGAGTGELFF.